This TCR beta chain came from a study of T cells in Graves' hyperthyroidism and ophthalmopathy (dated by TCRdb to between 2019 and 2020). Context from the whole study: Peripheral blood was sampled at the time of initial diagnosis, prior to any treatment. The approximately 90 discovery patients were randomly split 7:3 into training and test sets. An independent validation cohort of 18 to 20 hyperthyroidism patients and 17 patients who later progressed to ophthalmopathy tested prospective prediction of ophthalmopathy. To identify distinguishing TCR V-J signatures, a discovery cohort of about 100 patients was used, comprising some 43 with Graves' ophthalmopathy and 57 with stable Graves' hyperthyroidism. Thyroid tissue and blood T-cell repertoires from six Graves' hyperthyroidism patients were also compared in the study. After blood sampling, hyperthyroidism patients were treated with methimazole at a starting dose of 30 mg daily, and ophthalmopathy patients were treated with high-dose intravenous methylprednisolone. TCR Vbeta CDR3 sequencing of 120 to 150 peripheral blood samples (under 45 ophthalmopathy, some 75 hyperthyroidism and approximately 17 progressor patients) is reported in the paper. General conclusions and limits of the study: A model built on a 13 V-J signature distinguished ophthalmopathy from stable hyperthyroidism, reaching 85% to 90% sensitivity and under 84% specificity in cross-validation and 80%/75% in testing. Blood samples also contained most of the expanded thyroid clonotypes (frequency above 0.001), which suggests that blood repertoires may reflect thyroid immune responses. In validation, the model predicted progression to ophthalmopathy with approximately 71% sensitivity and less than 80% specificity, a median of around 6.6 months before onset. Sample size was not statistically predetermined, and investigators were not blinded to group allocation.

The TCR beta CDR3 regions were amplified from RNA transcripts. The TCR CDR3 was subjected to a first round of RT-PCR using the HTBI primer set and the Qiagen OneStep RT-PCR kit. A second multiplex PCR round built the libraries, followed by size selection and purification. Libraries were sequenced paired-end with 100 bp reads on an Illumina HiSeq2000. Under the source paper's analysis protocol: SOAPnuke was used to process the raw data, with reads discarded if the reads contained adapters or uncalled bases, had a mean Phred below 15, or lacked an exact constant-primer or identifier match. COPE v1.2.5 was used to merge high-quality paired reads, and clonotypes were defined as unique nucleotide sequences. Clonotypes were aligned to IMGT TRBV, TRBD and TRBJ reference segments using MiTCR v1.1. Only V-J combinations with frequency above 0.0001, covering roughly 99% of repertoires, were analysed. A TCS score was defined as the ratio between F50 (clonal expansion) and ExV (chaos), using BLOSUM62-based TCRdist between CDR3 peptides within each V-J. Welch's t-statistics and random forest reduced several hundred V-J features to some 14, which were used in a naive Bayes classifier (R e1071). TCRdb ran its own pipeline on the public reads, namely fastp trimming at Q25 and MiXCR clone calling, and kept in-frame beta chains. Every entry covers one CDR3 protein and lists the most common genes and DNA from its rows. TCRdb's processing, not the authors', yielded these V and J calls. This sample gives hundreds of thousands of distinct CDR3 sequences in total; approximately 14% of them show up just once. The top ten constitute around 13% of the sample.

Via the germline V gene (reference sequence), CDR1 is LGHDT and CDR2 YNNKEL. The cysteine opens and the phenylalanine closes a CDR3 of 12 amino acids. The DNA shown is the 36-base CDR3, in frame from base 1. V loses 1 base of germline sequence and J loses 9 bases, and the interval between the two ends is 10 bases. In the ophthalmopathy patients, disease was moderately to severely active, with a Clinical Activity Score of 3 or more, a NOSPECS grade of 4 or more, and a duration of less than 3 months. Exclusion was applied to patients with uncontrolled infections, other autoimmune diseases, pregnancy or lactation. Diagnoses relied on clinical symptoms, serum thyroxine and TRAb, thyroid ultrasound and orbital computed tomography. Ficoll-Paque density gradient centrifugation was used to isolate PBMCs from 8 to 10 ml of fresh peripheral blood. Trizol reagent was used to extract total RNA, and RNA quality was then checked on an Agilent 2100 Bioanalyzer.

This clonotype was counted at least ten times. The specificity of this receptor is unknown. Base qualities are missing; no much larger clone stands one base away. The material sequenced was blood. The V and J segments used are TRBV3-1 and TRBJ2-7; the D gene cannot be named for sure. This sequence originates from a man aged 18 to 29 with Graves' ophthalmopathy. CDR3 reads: CASSQGYTGQYF. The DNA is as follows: TGTGCCAGCAGCCAAGGATACACCGGGCAGTACTTC.